The sequence of this TCR beta chain was determined in a study of shared clonotypes between healthy human individuals. Only in-frame clones appear in the TCRdb table, and some are missing; sequencing was by immunoSEQ multiplex PCR. The sample records around 2.1 million clones, 93% being singletons. Germline CDR1 is LNHDA and CDR2 is SQIVND (reference sequence). CDR3 length equals 15 residues. V shed 4 bases and J shed 4 bases, with 14 bases lying between them. Naive CD8 cells were CD45RO-negative, positively selected for CCR7, excluding terminally differentiated effector memory CD45RA+ cells. The TCR sequence derives from a man younger than 35 in good health. Some clones in this sample may be carry-over from other donors' samples. Material: naive CD8+ T cells from PBMCs. The chain carries TRBV19 and TRBJ1-5; no definite D call. The CDR3 is CASSRVGLGNQPQHF. The CDR3 bases are TGTGCCAGTAGTAGGGTCGGGCTGGGGAATCAGCCCCAGCATTTT.